These T cell receptor beta chains were read from a single sample in a study of glioma-infiltrating T cells after dendritic cell vaccination. Clones were sequenced by immunoSEQ multiplex PCR, and TCRdb holds only the in-frame ones, with some missing. The sample includes just under 100,000 clones, 80% of them seen just once. The specimen comprised blood, sampled after dendritic cell vaccination. These receptors came from a human donor with glioblastoma. The CDR3 runs from the conserved cysteine through the conserved F or W. Each record gives: J gene, D gene, V gene, clone size, CDR3 DNA, CDR3 protein. D genes are given only for firm matches. Rows may omit the clone size; those that give it use once, few, many or a size class.

>TRBJ2-7|TRBD2|TRBV6-1|-
TGTGCCAGCAGGCCCCCTAGCGGTAGCTCCTACGAGCAGTACTTC
CASRPPSGSSYEQYF
>TRBJ2-1|-|TRBV7-3|few
TGTGCCAGCAGCCCTACCGGGACCACGGGGGATGAGCAGTTCTTC
CASSPTGTTGDEQFF
>TRBJ1-2|TRBD1|TRBV28|-
TGTGCCAGCAGTTCGGACTCGGGGCAGGGGGCCTTCGTCGGTGGCTACACCTTC
CASSSDSGQGAFVGGYTF
>TRBJ2-4|-|TRBV7-9|-
TGTGCCAGCAGCTTAGAGGGGGCCAAAAACATTCAGTACTTC
CASSLEGAKNIQYF
>TRBJ2-1|TRBD2|TRBV7-3|few
TGTGCCAGCAGCCCTGGGCAGCGGGAGAATGAGCAGTTCTTC
CASSPGQRENEQFF
>TRBJ1-5|-|TRBV19|few
TGTGCCAGTAGGGCGGGCTCCTTCCCCCAGCATTTT
CASRAGSFPQHF
>TRBJ2-7|-|TRBV4-2|-
TGTGCCAGCAGCCAGTTCAGTGTAAGCTACGAGCAGTACTTC
CASSQFSVSYEQYF
>TRBJ2-3|TRBD1|TRBV5-1|-
TGCGCCAGCAGCGCGGGAAGGGACAGGGGCGGCACAGATACGCAGTATTTT
CASSAGRDRGGTDTQYF
>TRBJ2-1|-|TRBV6-6|-
-
CASSSSSGSSYNEQFF
>TRBJ1-2|-|TRBV9|-
TGTGCCAGCAGCGCCCTCAACAGGGCTCCCTCCTCAGGCTACACCTTC
CASSALNRAPSSGYTF
>TRBJ2-1|TRBD2|TRBV5-1|once
TGCGCCAGCAGCGGGGGGGGTACCCCGAGCTCCTACAATGAGCAGTTCTTC
CASSGGGTPSSYNEQFF
>TRBJ2-2|-|TRBV28|-
TGTGCCAGCAGTTTATTTCCATACACCGGGGAGCTGTTTTTT
CASSLFPYTGELFF
>TRBJ1-6|-|TRBV18|-
TGTGCCAGCTCACTTGAGGATTCACCCCTCCACTTT
CASSLEDSPLHF
>TRBJ2-3|-|TRBV5-1|-
TGCGCCAGCAGCCTGGGGGGACTCCCAGATACGCAGTATTTT
CASSLGGLPDTQYF
>TRBJ1-3|-|TRBV30|-
TGTGCCTGGAACCTTAGGGGAGGGGACACCATATATTTT
CAWNLRGGDTIYF
>TRBJ2-3|TRBD2|TRBV14|few
TGTGCCAGCAGCCAAGGTATTAGCGGGGGCACAGATACGCAGTATTTT
CASSQGISGGTDTQYF
>TRBJ1-3|-|TRBV9|-
TGTGCCAGCAGCGTTACAGGCGGAGCTGGAAACACCATATATTTT
CASSVTGGAGNTIYF
>TRBJ1-2|-|TRBV14|-
TGTGCCAGCAGCCCAAACAGGGTGGGCTACACCTTC
CASSPNRVGYTF
>TRBJ2-1|TRBD2|TRBV11-2|-
TGTGCCAGCAGCTTAGTGGCTAGCGGGGAGAGTGAGCAGTTCTTC
CASSLVASGESEQFF
>TRBJ2-1|-|TRBV16|once
TGTGCCAGCAGCCCCCAGCGGAGAATGCAGTTCTTC
CASSPQRRMQFF
>TRBJ1-3|-|TRBV28|-
TGTGCCAGCAGTTCGGGCGGAACCGGGAGAAACACCATATATTTT
CASSSGGTGRNTIYF
>TRBJ2-7|-|TRBV15|-
TGTGCCACCAGCAGAGATGACGCAGGGCCCTACGAGCAGTACTTC
CATSRDDAGPYEQYF
>TRBJ2-7|TRBD2|TRBV6-5|few
TGTGCCAGCAGTTCCCCGCGGGAGCGCCCCTACGAGCAGTACTTC
CASSSPRERPYEQYF
>TRBJ1-2|-|TRBV11-2|once
TGTGCCAGCAGCCCCAACCCGGGAGGCTATGGCTACACCTTC
CASSPNPGGYGYTF
>TRBJ2-3|TRBD2|TRBV19|-
TGTGCCAGAGTCCTCCGTTCTCCGGGACTAGCGGGGGGATCAGATACGCAGTATTTT
CARVLRSPGLAGGSDTQYF
>TRBJ2-2|-|TRBV4-1|-
TGCGCCAGCAGGTACAGGGCAACGAACACCGGGGAGCTGTTTTTT
CASRYRATNTGELFF
>TRBJ1-4|-|TRBV19|-
TGTGCCAGTAGCCCGGGACAACCAGGGGAAAAACTGTTTTTT
CASSPGQPGEKLFF
>TRBJ2-7|TRBD1|TRBV5-1|few
TGCGCCAGCAGCTTGGGTACAGGGGCGATCTACGAGCAGTACTTC
CASSLGTGAIYEQYF
>TRBJ1-2|TRBD1|TRBV7-9|-
TGTGCCAGCAGCTCCTCGAAAGGACAGGCGAGGCACTATGGCTACACCTTC
CASSSSKGQARHYGYTF
>TRBJ2-1|TRBD1|TRBV18|-
TGTGCCAGCTCACCCCCCGGGACAGCCTACAATGAGCAGTTCTTC
CASSPPGTAYNEQFF
>TRBJ1-5|-|TRBV7-9|-
TGTGCCAGCAGCTTAGCGCGTGGGGGGGATCAGCCCCAGCATTTT
CASSLARGGDQPQHF
>TRBJ1-1|TRBD1|TRBV10-3|-
TGTGCCATCAGGGATGGGACAGAGAACACTGAAGCTTTCTTT
CAIRDGTENTEAFF
>TRBJ2-5|-|TRBV2|-
TGTGCCAGCAGGGACAGCTGGGGGGAGACCCAGTACTTC
CASRDSWGETQYF